This passage covers 24 T cell receptor beta chains from one sample sequenced in a study of shared clonotypes between healthy human individuals. TCRdb's copy holds only in-frame clones and misses some; the assay was immunoSEQ multiplex PCR. The sample carries 500,000 to 650,000 clones, around 78% recorded once. Source material: PBMCs. The receptors derive from a woman in her thirties or forties in good health. Some clones in this sample may be carry-over from other donors' samples.

This rearrangement joins TRBV19 to TRBJ1-2, with 7 positions matching TRBD1. V lost 5 bases, J lost 4 bases, and 7 bases stayed unmatched. The germline gives CDR1 LNHDA, CDR2 SQIVND (reference sequence). The CDR3 has 14 amino acids. The CDR3 sequence is CASSQGDAGYGYTF. In DNA form, the CDR3 reads TGTGCCAGTAGTCAGGGGGATGCGGGCTATGGCTACACCTTC. The full variable domain, with the rest looked up from reference TRBV19 and TRBJ1-2, is DGGITQSPKYLFRKEGQNVTLSCEQNLNHDAMYWYRQDPGQGLRLIYYSQIVNDFQKGDIAEGYSVSREKKESFPLTVTSAQKNPTAFYLCASSQGDAGYGYTFGSGTRLTVV.

V usage is TRBV18 and J usage is TRBJ2-7, with 8 bases identical to TRBD2. Looked up from germline, CDR1 is KGHSH and CDR2 is LQKENI. With 0 bases clipped from V and 5 bases from J, the junction kept 12 bases outside the gene matches. This CDR3 is built from 17 residues. The CDR3 region is CASSPPNQGTSGHEQYF. The DNA for the CDR3 is TGTGCCAGCTCACCACCGAACCAGGGGACTAGTGGCCACGAGCAGTACTTC.

This clone has a handful of counts. The rearrangement uses TRBV7-8 and TRBJ2-5; possible D gene TRBD1, 5 bases. The CDR3 has 16 amino acids. V was trimmed by 5 bases and J by 1 base, leaving 17 bases between them. Germline V gene lookup returns CDR1 SGHVS and CDR2 FQNEAQ. CDR3 in DNA: TGTGCCAGCAGCCGTAGGGGCTCAATACCCCAAGAGACCCAGTACTTC. It encodes CASSRRGSIPQETQYF.

This clone was found many times. This sequence joins TRBV19 and TRBJ2-7; 8 nucleotides agree with TRBD2. CDR3 size: 16 residues. Trimming cost V 6 bases and J 4 bases; bases outside gene matches: 14. CDR1 and CDR2 (germline): LNHDA, SQIVND (reference sequence). CDR3 residues: CASSPRGAGGLYEQYF. DNA for the CDR3: TGTGCCAGTAGCCCGCGGGGGGCGGGAGGACTTTACGAGCAGTACTTC.

The rearrangement uses TRBV4-1 and TRBJ1-2; TRBD1 is a possible D gene (5 bases). CDR1 is MGHRA, CDR2 YSYEKL, per germline. The CDR3 covers 15 residues. Trimming cost V 2 bases and J 2 bases, with 12 bases left between them. The DNA of the CDR3 is TGCGCCAGCAGCCAAAGCGGGGCGGGGAACTATGGCTACACCTTC. The encoded protein is CASSQSGAGNYGYTF.

As to this clone: This is likely an artifact of a read error, given a far larger clone one base away. CDR3: CASSTTGAEAQYF. CDR3 coding DNA: TGTGCCAGCAGCACCACAGGGGCAGAGGCCCAGTACTTC. This chain connects TRBV11-2 to TRBJ2-5; 7 nucleotides line up with TRBD1. This CDR3 is 13 amino acids long. Germline V gives CDR1 SGHAT, CDR2 FQNNGV.

The chain couples TRBV20-1 to TRBJ1-1; D call uncertain. Per germline, CDR1 DFQATT and CDR2 SNEGSKA (reference sequence). CDR3 length equals 11 residues. With 3 bases removed from V and 6 bases from J, the gap between germline ends came to 8 bases. The CDR3 sequence is CSASEEAEAFF. CDR3 nucleotides: TGCAGTGCTAGTGAGGAGGCTGAAGCTTTCTTT.

In its sample, this clone was seen a few times. This chain links TRBV6-5 with TRBJ1-2; 10 positions agree with TRBD1. The CDR3 covers 14 residues. Trimming cost V 8 bases and J 2 bases; bases outside gene matches: 5. Germline V gene lookup returns CDR1 MNHEY and CDR2 SVGAGI. CDR3: CASRLGQGNYGYTF. CDR3 DNA sequence: TGTGCCAGCCGACTGGGACAGGGGAACTATGGCTACACCTTC.

This chain joins TRBV2 and TRBJ1-1, with D possibly being TRBD1 (6 bases). The length of the CDR3 is 14 residues. The V gene's germline CDR1 is SNHLY and CDR2 FYNNEI. V lost 8 bases and J 4 bases, leaving 17 bases between the germline ends. CDR3 nucleotides: TGTGCCAGCGTGTACAGGGAGCAGGGCACTGAAGCTTTCTTT. It codes for CASVYREQGTEAFF.

This clone was recorded once. The chain employs TRBV18 and TRBJ1-1; D remains ambiguous. This CDR3 has 16 residues. With 3 bases removed from V and 0 bases from J, the gap between germline ends came to 14 bases. The V gene's germline CDR1 is KGHSH and CDR2 LQKENI. The CDR3 region has the DNA TGTGCCAGCTCACCCACCTCCAGGAACATGAACACTGAAGCTTTCTTT. Translation gives CASSPTSRNMNTEAFF.

The genes are TRBV6-5 and TRBJ1-2; 9 bases agree with TRBD1. Germline assignment: CDR1 MNHEY and CDR2 SVGAGI. Unmatched junction bases numbered 11, after V lost 7 bases and J lost 8 bases. This CDR3 has 14 residues. DNA for the CDR3: TGTGCCAGCACGCCTTCTACAGGGGGCAACGGCTACACCTTC. Residues: CASTPSTGGNGYTF.

J is TRBJ2-2 and V is TRBV6-1, with TRBD2 identical over 8 bases. Losses at the gene ends were 7 bases for V and 3 bases for J; bases not matched to a gene: 4. Per the germline V gene, CDR1 is MNHNS and CDR2 is SASEGT. This CDR3 is 14 amino acids long. CDR3 sequence: CASTGGRYTGELFF. For the CDR3, the DNA is TGTGCCAGCACGGGGGGGAGGTACACCGGGGAGCTGTTTTTT.

To note about this clone: One end of the junction fails to match germline, which may point to a read error. The gene calls are TRBV15 and TRBJ1-2; 10 bases agree with TRBD1. Germline V gene lookup returns CDR1 LNHNV and CDR2 YYDKDF (reference sequence). This CDR3 spans 13 amino acids. The CDR3 region has the DNA TGTGCCACCAGCGCGGGACAGGGGAGCTCGGTACTCTTC. It encodes CATSAGQGSSVLF.

The genes are TRBV5-1 and TRBJ1-2, with a tentative D call TRBD1 (5 bases). V shed 0 bases and J shed 3 bases, with 9 bases lying between them. This CDR3 spans 14 amino acids. Germline CDR1 SGHRS, CDR2 YFSETQ. Written as DNA, the CDR3 is TGCGCCAGCAGCTTGGCCGGGGGACACTATGGCTACACCTTC. Its translation is CASSLAGGHYGYTF.

The chain has TRBV25-1 and TRBJ1-3, with a weak D call TRBD1 (6 bases). Trimming removed 1 base at V and 0 bases at J, with 10 bases between. Per the germline V gene, CDR1 is MGHDK and CDR2 is SYGVNS. This CDR3 contains 16 residues. In DNA, the CDR3 is TGTGCCAGCAGTGAATCTACAGGGCTCTCTGGAAACACCATATATTTT. Amino acids: CASSESTGLSGNTIYF.

This clone has only a few counts. This chain links TRBV29-1 with TRBJ1-1, with a tentative D call TRBD1 (6 bases). Germline assignment: CDR1 SQVTM and CDR2 ANQGSEA. The length of the CDR3 is 14 residues. Trimming removed 4 bases at V and 8 bases at J, with 20 bases between. CDR3 in amino acids: CSVVKDRQNFEAFF. DNA for the CDR3: TGCAGCGTTGTAAAAGACAGGCAGAACTTCGAAGCTTTCTTT.

The chain combines TRBV5-4 with TRBJ1-2; tentatively, D is TRBD1 (5 bases). This CDR3 is built from 15 residues. Germline V gene lookup returns CDR1 SGHNT and CDR2 YYREEE (reference sequence). Trimming cost V 5 bases and J 2 bases, with 16 bases left between them. CDR3 sequence reads: CASRPGSRDNYGYTF. The CDR3 nucleotides are TGTGCCAGCAGACCGGGGAGCAGGGACAACTATGGCTACACCTTC.

The chain couples TRBV5-1 to TRBJ2-1; D gene unclear. In germline, CDR1 is SGHRS, CDR2 YFSETQ. The CDR3 length is 13 residues. V lost 0 bases and J 5 bases, leaving 6 bases between the germline ends. In nucleotides, the CDR3 is TGCGCCAGCAGCTTGGCGCTTCACAATGAGCAGTTCTTC. The encoded protein is CASSLALHNEQFF.

The rearrangement uses TRBV10-2 and TRBJ2-7, with 8 bases lining up with TRBD1. CDR1 is WSHSY and CDR2 is SAAADI in the germline V gene. The J segment lost 3 bases and the V segment lost 9 bases, leaving 13 bases of the junction unmatched. This CDR3 region has 15 residues. Written as DNA, the CDR3 is TGCGCCAGTAAAGCGTATACAGGGGGAAGCTACGAGCAGTACTTC. Translation: CASKAYTGGSYEQYF.

The chain combines TRBV14 with TRBJ2-3, with 8 bases identical to TRBD2. Germline values: CDR1 SGHDN, CDR2 FVKESK. This CDR3 region has 14 residues. After removal of 1 base from V and 6 bases from J, the junction contained 3 bases not matched to a gene. This CDR3 reads CASSQGLAGDTQYF. The CDR3 DNA reads TGTGCCAGCAGCCAAGGGTTAGCGGGGGATACGCAGTATTTT.

This clone was found once. The V call is TRBV7-9, the J call TRBJ2-3; D is unclear. Germline-derived CDR1 and CDR2 are SEHNR and FQNEAQ (reference sequence). There are 12 residues in the CDR3. Trimming pared 4 bases from V and 2 bases from J, leaving 4 bases between. The CDR3 is CASSSLTDTQYF. CDR3 coding DNA: TGTGCCAGCAGCTCCCTCACAGATACGCAGTATTTT.

This clone has more than one count but fewer than ten. The chain combines TRBV30 with TRBJ2-1; 10 nucleotides line up with TRBD1. This CDR3 contains 20 residues. CDR1 and CDR2 (germline): GTSNPN, SVGIG (reference sequence). V was pared by 1 base and J by 1 base, with 16 bases of the junction left unmatched. This chain's CDR3 is CAWSEDRDRGMFRSYNEQFF. The CDR3 bases are TGTGCCTGGAGTGAAGACCGGGACAGGGGAATGTTTAGGTCCTACAATGAGCAGTTCTTC.

This clone was counted ten times or more. The DNA of the CDR3 is TGTGCCACCAGCCTTCGAAAGACGAGCCTACCATATGGCTACACCTTC. It codes for CATSLRKTSLPYGYTF. The gene calls are TRBV15 and TRBJ1-2; D remains ambiguous. CDR3 length: 16 residues. Germline V gene data show CDR1 as LNHNV and CDR2 as YYDKDF (reference sequence). V was pared by 5 bases and J by 5 bases, with 21 bases between.

This rearrangement joins TRBV5-4 to TRBJ1-6; D is uncertain. Trimming removed 1 base at V and 9 bases at J, with 5 bases between. CDR1 SGHNT and CDR2 YYREEE come from the germline V gene (reference sequence). This CDR3 region has 12 residues. Written as DNA, the CDR3 is TGTGCCAGCAGCTTGCGGGGTTCACCCCTCCACTTT. Translating gives CASSLRGSPLHF.